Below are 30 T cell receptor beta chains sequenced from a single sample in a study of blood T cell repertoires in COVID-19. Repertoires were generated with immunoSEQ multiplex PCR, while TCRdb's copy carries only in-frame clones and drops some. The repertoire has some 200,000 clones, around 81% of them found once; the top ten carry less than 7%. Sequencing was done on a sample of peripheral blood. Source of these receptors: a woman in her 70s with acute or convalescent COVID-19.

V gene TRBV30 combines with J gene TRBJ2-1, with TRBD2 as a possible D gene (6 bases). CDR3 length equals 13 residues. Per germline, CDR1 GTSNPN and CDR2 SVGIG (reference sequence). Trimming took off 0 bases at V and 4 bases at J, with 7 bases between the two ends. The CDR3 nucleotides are TGTGCCTGGAGTGTAAGCGGGTACAATGAGCAGTTCTTC. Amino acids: CAWSVSGYNEQFF.

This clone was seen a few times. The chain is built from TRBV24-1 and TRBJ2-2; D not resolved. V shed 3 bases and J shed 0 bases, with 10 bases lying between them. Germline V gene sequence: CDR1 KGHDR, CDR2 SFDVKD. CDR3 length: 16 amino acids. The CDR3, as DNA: TGTGCCACCAGTGATCCCGCACAGTCGAACACCGGGGAGCTGTTTTTT. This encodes CATSDPAQSNTGELFF.

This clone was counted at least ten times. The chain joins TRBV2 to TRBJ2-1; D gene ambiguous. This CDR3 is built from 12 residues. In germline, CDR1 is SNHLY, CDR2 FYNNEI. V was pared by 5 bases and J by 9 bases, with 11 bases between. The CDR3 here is CASSSVVGEQFF. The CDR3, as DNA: TGTGCCAGCAGTAGCGTCGTAGGTGAGCAGTTCTTC. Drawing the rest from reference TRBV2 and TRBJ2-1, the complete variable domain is EPEVTQTPSHQVTQMGQEVILRCVPISNHLYFYWYRQILGQKVEFLVSFYNNEISEKSEIFDDQFSVERPDGSNFTLKIRSTKLEDSAMYFCASSSVVGEQFFGPGTRLTVL.

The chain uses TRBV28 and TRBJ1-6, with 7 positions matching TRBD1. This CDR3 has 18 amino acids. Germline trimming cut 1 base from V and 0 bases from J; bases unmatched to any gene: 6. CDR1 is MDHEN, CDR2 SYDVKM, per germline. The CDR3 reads CASSLYRQGSSYNSPLHF. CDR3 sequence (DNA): TGTGCCAGCAGTTTATACCGACAGGGAAGCTCCTATAATTCACCCCTCCACTTT.

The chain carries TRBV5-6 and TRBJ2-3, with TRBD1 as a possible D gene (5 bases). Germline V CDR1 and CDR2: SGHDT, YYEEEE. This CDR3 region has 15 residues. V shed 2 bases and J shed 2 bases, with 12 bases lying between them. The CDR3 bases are TGTGCCAGCAGCTTAGGGGCGGAATTCACAGATACGCAGTATTTT. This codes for CASSLGAEFTDTQYF.

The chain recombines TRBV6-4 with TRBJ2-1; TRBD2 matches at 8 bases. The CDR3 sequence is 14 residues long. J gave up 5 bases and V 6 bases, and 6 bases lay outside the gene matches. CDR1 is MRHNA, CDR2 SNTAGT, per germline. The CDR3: CASSQLAENNEQFF. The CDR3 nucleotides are TGTGCCAGCAGCCAACTAGCGGAGAACAATGAGCAGTTCTTC.

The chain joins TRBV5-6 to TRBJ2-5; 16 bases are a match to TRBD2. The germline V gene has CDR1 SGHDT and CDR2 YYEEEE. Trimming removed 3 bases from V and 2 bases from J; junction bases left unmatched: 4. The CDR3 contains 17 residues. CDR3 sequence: CASSSGLAGGVQETQYF. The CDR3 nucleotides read TGTGCCAGCAGCTCGGGACTAGCGGGAGGGGTTCAAGAGACCCAGTACTTC.

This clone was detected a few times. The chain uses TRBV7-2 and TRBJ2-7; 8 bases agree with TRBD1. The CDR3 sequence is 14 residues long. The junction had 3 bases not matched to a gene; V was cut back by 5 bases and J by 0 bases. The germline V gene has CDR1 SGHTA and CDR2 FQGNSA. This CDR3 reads CASSLQGGSYEQYF. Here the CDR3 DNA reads TGTGCCAGCAGCCTACAGGGGGGCTCCTACGAGCAGTACTTC. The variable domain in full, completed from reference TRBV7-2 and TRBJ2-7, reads GAGVSQSPSNKVTEKGKDVELRCDPISGHTALYWYRQSLGQGLEFLIYFQGNSAPDKSGLPSDRFSAERTGGSVSTLTIQRTQQEDSAVYLCASSLQGGSYEQYFGPGTRLTVT.

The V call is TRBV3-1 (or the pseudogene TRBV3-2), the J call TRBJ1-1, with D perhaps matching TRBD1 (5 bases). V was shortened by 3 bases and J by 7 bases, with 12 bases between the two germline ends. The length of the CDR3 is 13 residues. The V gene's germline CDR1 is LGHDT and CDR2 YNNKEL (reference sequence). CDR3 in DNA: TGTGCCAGCAGCCAGTCCGGGGGGGGTGAAGCTTTCTTT. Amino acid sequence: CASSQSGGGEAFF.

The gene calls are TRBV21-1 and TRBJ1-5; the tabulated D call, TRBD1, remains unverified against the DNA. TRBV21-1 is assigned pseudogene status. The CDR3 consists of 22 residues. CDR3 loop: CASNQSGSLGQNINNVNQPQHF. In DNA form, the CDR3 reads TGTGCCAGCAACCAAAGCGGTAGTTTGGGACAGAACATTAACAACGTCAATCAGCCCCAGCATTTT.

The CDR3: CASSSPTSGRALNEQFF. CDR3 sequence (DNA): TGTGCCAGTAGTAGCCCTACTAGCGGGAGGGCCCTCAATGAGCAGTTCTTC. The chain links TRBV19 to TRBJ2-1, with TRBD2 matching over 13 bases. The CDR3 loop spans 17 amino acids. With V trimmed by 4 bases and J by 6 bases, 9 bases remained unmatched. From germline, CDR1 is LNHDA and CDR2 SQIVND (reference sequence).

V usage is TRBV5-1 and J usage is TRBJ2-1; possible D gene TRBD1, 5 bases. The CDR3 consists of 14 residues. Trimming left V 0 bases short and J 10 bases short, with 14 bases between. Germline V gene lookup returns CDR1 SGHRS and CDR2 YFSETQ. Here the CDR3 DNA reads TGCGCCAGCAGCTTGGGACAGCCTCCCACGGAGCAGTTCTTC. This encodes CASSLGQPPTEQFF.

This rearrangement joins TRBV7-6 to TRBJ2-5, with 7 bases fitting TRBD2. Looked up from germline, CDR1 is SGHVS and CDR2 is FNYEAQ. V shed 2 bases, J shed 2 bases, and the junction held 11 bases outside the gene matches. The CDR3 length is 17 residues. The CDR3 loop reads CASSLNPGDYQQETQYF. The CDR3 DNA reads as TGTGCCAGCAGCTTAAACCCGGGGGACTACCAACAAGAGACCCAGTACTTC.

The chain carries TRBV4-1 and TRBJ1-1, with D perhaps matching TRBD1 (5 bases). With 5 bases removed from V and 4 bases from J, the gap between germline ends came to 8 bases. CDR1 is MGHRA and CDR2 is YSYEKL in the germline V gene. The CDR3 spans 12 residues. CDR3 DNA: TGCGCCAGCAGCTGGGACTTCACTGAAGCTTTCTTT. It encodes CASSWDFTEAFF.

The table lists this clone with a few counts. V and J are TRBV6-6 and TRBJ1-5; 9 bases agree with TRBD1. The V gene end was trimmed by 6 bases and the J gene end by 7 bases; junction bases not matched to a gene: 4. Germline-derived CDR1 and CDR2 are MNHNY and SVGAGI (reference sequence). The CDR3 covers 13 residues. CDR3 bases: TGTGCCAGCAGGGGACAGGGTCAGCAGCCCCAGCATTTT. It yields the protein CASRGQGQQPQHF.

This CDR3 reads CASSERDGSEAFF. In DNA, the CDR3 is TGTGCCAGCAGTGAGAGGGATGGATCTGAAGCTTTCTTT. The chain combines TRBV2 with TRBJ1-1; D gene ambiguous. The germline CDR1 and CDR2 sequences are SNHLY and FYNNEI. Trimming removed 3 bases from V and 6 bases from J, with 11 bases in between. The CDR3 runs to 13 residues.

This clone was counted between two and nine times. Here the CDR3 DNA reads TGCAGTGCTAGGGCTGACACTGAAGCTTTCTTT. As protein: CSARADTEAFF. The J gene is TRBJ1-1, the V gene TRBV20-1, with D hard to call. Germline V lookup: CDR1 DFQATT, CDR2 SNEGSKA (reference sequence). This CDR3 region has 11 residues. V lost 3 bases to trimming and J lost 3 bases, with 5 bases between them.

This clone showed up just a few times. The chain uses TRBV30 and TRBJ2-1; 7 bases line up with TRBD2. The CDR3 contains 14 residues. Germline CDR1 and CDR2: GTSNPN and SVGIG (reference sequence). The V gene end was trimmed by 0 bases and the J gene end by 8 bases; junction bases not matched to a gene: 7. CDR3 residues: CAWSVGLGSDEQFF. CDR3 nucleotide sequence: TGTGCCTGGAGTGTAGGACTAGGAAGCGATGAGCAGTTCTTC.

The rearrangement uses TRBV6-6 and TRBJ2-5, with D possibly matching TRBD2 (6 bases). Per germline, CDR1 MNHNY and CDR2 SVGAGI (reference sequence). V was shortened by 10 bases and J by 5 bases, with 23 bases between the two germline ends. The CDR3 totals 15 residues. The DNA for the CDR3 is TGTGCCACCAGAGGAGTATTACTAGGGAGGGAGACCCAGTACTTC. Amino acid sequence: CATRGVLLGRETQYF.

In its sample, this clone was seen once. The chain's CDR3 is CASSLGTGRPFF. Written as DNA, the CDR3 is TGTGCCAGCAGTTTAGGGACAGGGAGGCCTTTCTTT. The chain employs TRBV28 and TRBJ1-1, with TRBD1 matching over 9 bases. The CDR3 is made up of 12 amino acids. The germline gives CDR1 MDHEN, CDR2 SYDVKM. V lost 2 bases and J lost 12; bases outside the gene matches: 4.

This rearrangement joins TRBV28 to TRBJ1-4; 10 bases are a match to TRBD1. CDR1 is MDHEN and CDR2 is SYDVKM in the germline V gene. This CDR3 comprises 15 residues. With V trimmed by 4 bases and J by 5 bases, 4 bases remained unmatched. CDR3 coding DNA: TGTGCCAGCAGTTCCCAGGACAGGGGGAATGAAAAACTGTTTTTT. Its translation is CASSSQDRGNEKLFF.

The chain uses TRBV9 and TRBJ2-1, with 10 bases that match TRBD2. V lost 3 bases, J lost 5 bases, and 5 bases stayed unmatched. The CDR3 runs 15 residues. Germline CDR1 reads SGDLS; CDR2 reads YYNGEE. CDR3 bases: TGTGCCAGCAGCGAAGCGGGAGGGCCTGACAATGAGCAGTTCTTC. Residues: CASSEAGGPDNEQFF.

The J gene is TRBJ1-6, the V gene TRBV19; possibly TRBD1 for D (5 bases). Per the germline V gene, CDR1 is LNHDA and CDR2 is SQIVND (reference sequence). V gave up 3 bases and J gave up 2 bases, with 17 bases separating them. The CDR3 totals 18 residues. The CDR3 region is CASSIVRGDYPYNSPLHF. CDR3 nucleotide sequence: TGTGCCAGTAGTATCGTCCGGGGGGATTACCCCTATAATTCACCCCTCCACTTT.

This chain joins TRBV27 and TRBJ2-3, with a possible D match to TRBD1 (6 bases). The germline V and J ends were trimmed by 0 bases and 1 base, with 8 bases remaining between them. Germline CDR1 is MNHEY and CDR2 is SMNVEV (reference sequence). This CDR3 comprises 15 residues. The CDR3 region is CASSLSTGGTDTQYF. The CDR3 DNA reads TGTGCCAGCAGTTTATCGACAGGTGGCACAGATACGCAGTATTTT.

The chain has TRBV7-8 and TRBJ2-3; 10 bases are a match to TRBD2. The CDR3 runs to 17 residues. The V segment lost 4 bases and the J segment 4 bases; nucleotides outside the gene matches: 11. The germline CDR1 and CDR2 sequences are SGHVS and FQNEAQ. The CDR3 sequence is CASSSQPSGSSPDTQYF. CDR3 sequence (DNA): TGTGCCAGCAGCTCACAGCCTAGCGGGAGTAGCCCAGATACGCAGTATTTT.

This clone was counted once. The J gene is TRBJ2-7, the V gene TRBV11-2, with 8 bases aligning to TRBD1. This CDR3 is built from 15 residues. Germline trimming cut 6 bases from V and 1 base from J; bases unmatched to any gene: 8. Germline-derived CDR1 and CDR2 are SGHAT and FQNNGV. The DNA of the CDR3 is TGTGCCAGCAGACACGACAGGGGACGGTCCTACGAGCAGTACTTC. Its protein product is CASRHDRGRSYEQYF.

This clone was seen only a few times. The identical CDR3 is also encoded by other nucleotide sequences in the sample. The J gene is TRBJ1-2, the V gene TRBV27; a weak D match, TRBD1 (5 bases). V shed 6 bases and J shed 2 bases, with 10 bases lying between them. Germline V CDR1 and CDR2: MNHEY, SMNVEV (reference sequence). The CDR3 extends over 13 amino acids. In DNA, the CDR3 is TGTGCCAGCAGCCCCGACAGAAACTATGGCTACACCTTC. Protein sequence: CASSPDRNYGYTF.

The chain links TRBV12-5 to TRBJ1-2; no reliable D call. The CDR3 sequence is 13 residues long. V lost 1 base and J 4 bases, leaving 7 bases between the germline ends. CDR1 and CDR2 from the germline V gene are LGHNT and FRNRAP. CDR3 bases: TGTGCTAGTGGTTTGGCCCGGGGCTATGGCTACACCTTC. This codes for CASGLARGYGYTF.

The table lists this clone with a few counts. CDR3 nucleotides: TGCGCCAGCAGCTCGGGACTAGCGGGACCCTGGGAGCAGTACTTC. Translating it yields CASSSGLAGPWEQYF. V is TRBV5-1 and J is TRBJ2-7; 13 bases align to TRBD2. From germline, CDR1 is SGHRS and CDR2 YFSETQ. J gave up 7 bases and V 3 bases, and 7 bases lay outside the gene matches. This CDR3 is built from 15 residues.

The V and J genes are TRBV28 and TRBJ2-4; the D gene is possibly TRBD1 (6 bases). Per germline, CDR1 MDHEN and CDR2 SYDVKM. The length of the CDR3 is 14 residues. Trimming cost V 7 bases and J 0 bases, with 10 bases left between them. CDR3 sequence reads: CASMGALAKNIQYF. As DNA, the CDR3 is TGTGCCAGCATGGGGGCGCTAGCCAAAAACATTCAGTACTTC.